One and the same sample provided the 28 T cell receptor beta chains below, sequenced in a study of blood T cells in healthy people across ages. The second PCR ran roughly 7 to 12 cycles with a sample-barcoded 5' primer and J-beta primers. TCRdb re-derived calls from the 5' RACE reads in MiXCR, one entry per CDR3 protein. The sample has hundreds of thousands of distinct CDR3 sequences, 25% to 30% seen once. This sample was also put to use in a study of T cells of mothers and their children.

The sample was blood. These receptors were taken from a boy between 10 and 17 years old in good health.

This clonotype appeared once. This rearrangement joins TRBV21-1 to TRBJ1-2. TRBV21-1 is noted as a pseudogene. The CDR3 has 13 residues. The CDR3 DNA sequence: TGTCCCGAGGTCCTGAGGGAATTAAATGGCTACACCTTC. Translation: CPEVLRELNGYTF.

V gene TRBV10-2 combines with J gene TRBJ2-7; no firm D call. CDR1 WSHSY and CDR2 SAAADI come from the germline V gene. V was trimmed by 10 bases and J by 4 bases, leaving 11 bases between them. The CDR3 totals 11 residues. CDR3 protein: CATSNRYEQYF. The CDR3 DNA is TGCGCCACATCGAATCGTTACGAGCAGTACTTC.

Only a few counts were recorded for this clonotype. The chain couples TRBV4-2 to TRBJ1-2, with 9 bases fitting TRBD1. This CDR3 has 15 amino acids. V dropped 1 base and J dropped 8; count of bases not matched to a gene: 8. CDR1 is LGHNA and CDR2 is YNFKEQ in the germline V gene. CDR3 sequence reads: CASSQARGTGKGYTF. The CDR3 region has the DNA TGTGCCAGCAGCCAAGCTAGAGGGACAGGGAAAGGCTACACCTTC.

A note on this clonotype: The conserved closing phenylalanine or tryptophan is absent in this CDR3, likely reflecting a read error. J is TRBJ2-1 and V is TRBV7-9, with D maybe TRBD1 (6 bases). The J call is in doubt because the DNA end fits TRBJ2-5 better. Germline CDR1 reads SEHNR; CDR2 reads FQNEAQ (reference sequence). The CDR3 has 17 residues. CDR3: CASSLAPTLRQDLTQYS. The CDR3 DNA is TGTGCCAGCAGCTTAGCGCCGACCCTTAGACAGGATTTGACCCAGTACTCC.

This clonotype was seen a few times. The V and J genes are TRBV7-3 and TRBJ1-5; D is unresolved. Per germline, CDR1 SGHTA and CDR2 FQGTGA. V lost 1 base and J 10 bases, leaving 11 bases between the germline ends. This CDR3 region has 13 residues. CDR3 residues: CASSLSLDTPQHF. The CDR3 DNA reads TGTGCCAGCAGCTTAAGCTTAGACACTCCCCAGCATTTT.

This clonotype turned up a few times. The chain links TRBV12-3 or TRBV12-4 to TRBJ1-1; 10 bases align to TRBD1. The CDR3 spans 15 residues. V trimming: 4 bases; J trimming: 4 bases; junction bases outside the gene matches: 6. The CDR3 DNA follows: TGTGCCAGCAGTTCGGACAGGGGGGTACTCACTGAAGCTTTCTTT. Amino acids: CASSSDRGVLTEAFF.

This clonotype was detected ten times or more. This chain uses TRBV12-3 or TRBV12-4 with TRBJ2-5; 7 positions agree with TRBD1. Trimming cost V 6 bases and J 5 bases; bases outside gene matches: 9. The CDR3 is 14 amino acids. The DNA for the CDR3 is TGTGCCAGCAGCCCCGACAGGGTGGGGGAGACCCAGTACTTC. Its translation is CASSPDRVGETQYF.

This rearrangement joins TRBV7-2 to TRBJ2-5; D may match TRBD1 or TRBD2 (6 bases each). The J call is doubtful: the DNA matches TRBJ2-1 better. Germline V lookup: CDR1 SGHTA, CDR2 FQGNSA. This CDR3 region has 17 residues. CDR3 loop: CASSFSGGPSLGNEQFF. The CDR3 DNA sequence: TGTGCCAGCAGCTTTTCCGGGGGCCCCTCCTTGGGCAATGAGCAGTTCTTC.

The chain links TRBV9 to TRBJ2-6; 8 nucleotides match TRBD1. The CDR3 spans 16 residues. Trimming at V came to 2 bases and at J to 2 bases, leaving 3 bases not matched to a gene. Germline V lookup: CDR1 SGDLS, CDR2 YYNGEE. This chain's CDR3 is CASSVVQGAGANVLTF. DNA of the CDR3: TGTGCCAGCAGCGTTGTACAGGGGGCTGGGGCCAACGTCCTGACTTTC.

The genes are TRBV10-1 and TRBJ1-2, with a possible D match to TRBD1 (5 bases). Germline CDR1 reads WNHNN; CDR2 reads SYGVQD (reference sequence). The CDR3 loop spans 14 amino acids. The V end lost 7 bases, the J end lost 7 bases, and 19 bases lay between the germline ends. The DNA of the CDR3 is TGCGCCAGCAACCAGGGTCTCGAAGAGGTTGGCTACACCTTC. Protein sequence: CASNQGLEEVGYTF.

As concerns this clonotype: One end of the junction does not line up with germline, which may come from a read error. The chain couples TRBV4-1 to TRBJ2-5; 9 bases are shared with TRBD2. Per germline, CDR1 MGHRA and CDR2 YSYEKL. The CDR3 has 16 residues. DNA for the CDR3: TGCGCCAGCAGCCAAGAATCTAGCGGGGTCCAAGAGACCCGGTACTTC. It encodes CASSQESSGVQETRYF.

This clonotype was recorded a few times. V is TRBV12-3 or TRBV12-4 and J is TRBJ1-5; 9 bases agree with TRBD1. Trimming took 5 bases from V and 3 from J; bases not matched to a gene: 5. The CDR3 extends over 15 amino acids. CDR3 amino acids: CASSGTGSVNQPQHF. CDR3 bases: TGTGCCAGCAGTGGGACAGGGAGTGTCAATCAGCCCCAGCATTTT.

This clonotype has just a few counts. The DNA of the CDR3 is TGTGCCAGCAGTTTAATCGGTCCGAATCAGCCCCAGCATTTT. Its protein product is CASSLIGPNQPQHF. The V call is TRBV28, the J call TRBJ1-5; D is uncertain. The CDR3 covers 14 residues. Germline CDR1 MDHEN, CDR2 SYDVKM. The ends were cut back, 2 bases at V and 4 bases at J, with 9 bases in the middle. Supplemented by reference TRBV28 and TRBJ1-5, the full variable domain reads DVKVTQSSRYLVKRTGEKVFLECVQDMDHENMFWYRQDPGLGLRLIYFSYDVKMKEKGDIPEGYSVSREKKERFSLILESASTNQTSMYLCASSLIGPNQPQHFGDGTRLSIL.

The chain joins TRBV12-3 or TRBV12-4 to TRBJ2-5; no definite D call. The CDR3 extends over 13 amino acids. V lost 6 bases, J lost 5 bases, and 13 bases lay in between. The CDR3 DNA sequence: TGTGCCAGCAGCTTTGAGCCTCCCGAGACCCAGTACTTC. It encodes CASSFEPPETQYF.

A few counts support this clonotype. The chain combines TRBV7-9 with TRBJ2-5; perhaps TRBD1 as D (6 bases). V shed 5 bases and J shed 5 bases, with 18 bases lying between them. This CDR3 is built from 15 residues. Germline CDR1 is SEHNR and CDR2 is FQNEAQ (reference sequence). The CDR3 DNA follows: TGTGCCAGCAGCAACACCACAGGGAGATGGGAGACCCAGTACTTC. Translation gives CASSNTTGRWETQYF.

This clonotype was detected a few times. The chain links TRBV20-1 to TRBJ1-4, with D possibly being TRBD1 (5 bases). The CDR3 runs 15 residues. The germline V and J ends were trimmed by 1 base and 7 bases, with 16 bases remaining between them. Germline CDR1 reads DFQATT; CDR2 reads SNEGSKA (reference sequence). In DNA form, the CDR3 reads TGCAGTGCTAGAGGCTACGGGGGAACCTTTGAAAAACTGTTTTTT. Residues: CSARGYGGTFEKLFF.

In its sample, this clonotype was seen a few times. The chain combines TRBV15 with TRBJ1-1; D not certain. The CDR3 runs 18 residues. The germline CDR1 and CDR2 sequences are LNHNV and YYDKDF (reference sequence). The V end lost 0 bases, the J end lost 0 bases, and 17 bases lay between the germline ends. CDR3 sequence: CATSRDRNTLSMNTEAFF. CDR3 in DNA: TGTGCCACCAGCAGAGATAGGAACACCCTCTCCATGAACACTGAAGCTTTCTTT.

This chain joins TRBV4-1 and TRBJ2-3; D is unresolved. CDR3 length equals 12 residues. The V end lost 0 bases, the J end lost 4 bases, and 2 bases lay between the germline ends. Germline assignment: CDR1 MGHRA and CDR2 YSYEKL. The CDR3 protein is CASSQDSDTQYF. CDR3 in DNA: TGCGCCAGCAGCCAAGACTCAGATACGCAGTATTTT.

The chain recombines TRBV30 with TRBJ2-7, with D possibly TRBD2 on 5 matching bases. V shed 3 bases and J shed 7 bases, with 19 bases lying between them. Germline CDR1 and CDR2: GTSNPN and SVGIG (reference sequence). The CDR3 runs to 14 residues. The CDR3 coding sequence is TGTGCCTGGAGGCCCCGGGATCATCCTGTTGAGCAGTACTTC. Translated: CAWRPRDHPVEQYF. The whole variable domain, remainder taken from reference TRBV30 and TRBJ2-7, is SQTIHQWPATLVQPVGSPLSLECTVEGTSNPNLYWYRQAAGRGLQLLFYSVGIGQISSEVPQNLSASRPQDRQFILSSKKLLLSDSGFYLCAWRPRDHPVEQYFGPGTRLTVT.

The rearrangement links TRBV28 to TRBJ2-6; 7 nucleotides match TRBD1. The CDR3 consists of 16 residues. With 6 bases clipped from V and 3 bases from J, the junction kept 8 bases outside the gene matches. Per germline, CDR1 MDHEN and CDR2 SYDVKM. In DNA form, the CDR3 reads TGTGCCAGCAGCCTACAGGGGCTGTTTGGGGCCAACGTCCTGACTTTC. This encodes CASSLQGLFGANVLTF.

CDR3: CASSQGTSGSHEQFF. CDR3 DNA sequence: TGCGCCAGCAGCCAGGGGACTAGCGGGAGTCATGAGCAGTTCTTC. The chain links TRBV5-1 to TRBJ2-5; 14 nucleotides align to TRBD2. The J call is doubtful: the DNA matches TRBJ2-1 better. This CDR3 has 15 residues. The germline V gene has CDR1 SGHRS and CDR2 YFSETQ.

The chain employs TRBV6-1 and TRBJ2-4, with D maybe TRBD2 (7 bases). Trimming took 8 bases from V and 2 from J, leaving 28 bases between them. Germline lookup yields CDR1 MNHNS and CDR2 SASEGT. The CDR3 sequence is 19 residues long. CDR3 region: CASASRGAFMAPPKNIQYF. The CDR3 nucleotides read TGTGCCAGCGCGAGCCGGGGGGCCTTTATGGCCCCACCCAAAAACATTCAGTACTTC.

This clonotype has a handful of counts. This rearrangement joins TRBV5-6 to TRBJ2-7; D ambiguous. From germline, CDR1 is SGHDT and CDR2 YYEEEE. V dropped 4 bases and J dropped 7 bases, with 12 bases sitting between them. The CDR3 is made up of 12 amino acids. CDR3 bases: TGTGCCAGCAGCCGACTCGACGAGGAGCAGTACTTC. Translated: CASSRLDEEQYF.

This clonotype was recorded a few times. The genes are TRBV9 and TRBJ2-5; TRBD2 matches 7 bases. The germline V gene encodes CDR1 SGDLS and CDR2 YYNGEE. The CDR3 sequence is 15 residues long. V dropped 4 bases and J dropped 1; count of bases not matched to a gene: 7. This CDR3 is CASSKSGTPQETQYF. CDR3 DNA sequence: TGTGCCAGCAGCAAGAGCGGGACTCCCCAAGAGACCCAGTACTTC.

This clonotype was counted between two and nine times. The rearrangement joins TRBV19 to TRBJ2-1, with a weak D call TRBD2 (5 bases). V lost 6 bases and J lost 0, with 15 bases in between. This CDR3 has 16 amino acids. The germline V gene encodes CDR1 LNHDA and CDR2 SQIVND (reference sequence). The CDR3 region is CASSPTAASSYNEQFF. CDR3 DNA: TGTGCCAGTAGCCCTACAGCGGCTAGCTCCTACAATGAGCAGTTCTTC.

The chain's CDR3 is CASSLRGKGSEKLFF. Here the CDR3 DNA reads TGTGCCAGCAGTTTACGGGGGAAAGGGAGTGAAAAACTGTTTTTT. The gene calls are TRBV12-3 or TRBV12-4 and TRBJ1-4; D perhaps matches TRBD1 (5 bases). V was pared by 2 bases and J by 7 bases, with 14 bases between. The CDR3 contains 15 residues.

The chain uses TRBV12-3 or TRBV12-4 and TRBJ1-1, with TRBD1 identical over 8 bases. Germline trimming cut 5 bases from V and 3 bases from J; bases unmatched to any gene: 17. CDR3 length equals 18 residues. CDR3 nucleotide sequence: TGTGCCAGCAGTCTCAGAGGACAGGGACGGTCAATTTACACTGAAGCTTTCTTT. Its translation: CASSLRGQGRSIYTEAFF.

The V and J genes are TRBV20-1 and TRBJ1-2; D remains unclear. Trimming took off 0 bases at V and 3 bases at J, with 11 bases between the two ends. Germline lookup yields CDR1 DFQATT and CDR2 SNEGSKA (reference sequence). This CDR3 region has 14 residues. The CDR3 protein is CSARDRGRDYGYTF. CDR3 nucleotide sequence: TGCAGTGCTAGAGATCGTGGACGGGACTATGGCTACACCTTC.